A single sample gave rise to the 30 T cell receptor beta chains below, sequenced in a study of blood T cell repertoires in COVID-19. Produced via immunoSEQ multiplex PCR; TCRdb's table is partial and in-frame only. The table shows about 180,000 clones, with approximately 84% occurring only once. The sample taken for sequencing was PBMCs or T cells enriched from blood (not recorded which). These receptors were collected from a human donor with acute COVID-19. The donor label of this sample is uncertain.

The V and J genes are TRBV12-5 and TRBJ1-2, with 7 nucleotides matching TRBD1. This CDR3 comprises 15 residues. With V trimmed by 1 base and J by 8 bases, 10 bases remained unmatched. CDR1 and CDR2 (germline): LGHNT, FRNRAP. The CDR3 is CASGLGTGNGWGYTF. Here the CDR3 DNA reads TGTGCTAGTGGTTTGGGGACAGGCAACGGCTGGGGCTACACCTTC.

This chain links TRBV27 with TRBJ1-1, with 8 bases aligning to TRBD1. The V gene's germline CDR1 is MNHEY and CDR2 SMNVEV (reference sequence). The junction had 17 bases not matched to a gene; V was cut back by 5 bases and J by 3 bases. The CDR3 loop spans 18 amino acids. The CDR3 DNA sequence: TGTGCCAGCAGTCCTCCGGGCCAGGGGGCGCTGGGAGACACTGAAGCTTTCTTT. It specifies CASSPPGQGALGDTEAFF.

The chain is built from TRBV5-1 and TRBJ2-1; tentatively, D is TRBD1 (7 bases). Trimming shortened V by 4 bases and J by 7 bases, and 18 bases separated the two germline ends. The germline CDR1 and CDR2 sequences are SGHRS and YFSETQ. The CDR3 runs 15 residues. CDR3 nucleotide sequence: TGCGCCAGCAGCCTCCTAGCGACAGGGAGGAATGAGCAGTTCTTC. Translation: CASSLLATGRNEQFF.

The chain employs TRBV30 and TRBJ1-4; no definite D call. Germline assignment: CDR1 GTSNPN and CDR2 SVGIG (reference sequence). The V and J ends lost 1 base and 0 bases respectively, with 15 bases between them. This CDR3 is 17 amino acids long. The CDR3 sequence is CAWSGGRGKATNEKLFF. The DNA for the CDR3 is TGTGCCTGGAGTGGCGGCAGAGGGAAGGCAACTAATGAAAAACTGTTTTTT. Filled out from reference TRBV30 and TRBJ1-4, the complete variable domain reads SQTIHQWPATLVQPVGSPLSLECTVEGTSNPNLYWYRQAAGRGLQLLFYSVGIGQISSEVPQNLSASRPQDRQFILSSKKLLLSDSGFYLCAWSGGRGKATNEKLFFGSGTQLSVL.

The chain has TRBV7-6 and TRBJ1-3; D possibly corresponds to TRBD1 (6 bases). V was shortened by 1 base and J by 1 base, with 11 bases between the two germline ends. The length of the CDR3 is 16 residues. Germline assignment: CDR1 SGHVS and CDR2 FNYEAQ. Here the CDR3 reads CASSLEGGFSGNTIYF. CDR3 sequence (DNA): TGTGCCAGCAGCTTAGAAGGGGGTTTTTCTGGAAACACCATATATTTT.

This chain joins TRBV3-1 (or the pseudogene TRBV3-2) and TRBJ2-5, with D tentatively TRBD2 (5 bases). Germline lookup yields CDR1 LGHDT and CDR2 YNNKEL (reference sequence). Trimming left V 6 bases short and J 3 bases short, with 17 bases between. The CDR3 length is 15 residues. For the CDR3, the DNA is TGTGCCAGCAGACCCCCCCTAGAGGGAAAAGAGACCCAGTACTTC. Translating gives CASRPPLEGKETQYF.

The chain employs TRBV10-3 and TRBJ1-1, with 9 bases aligning to TRBD1. The ends lost 3 bases at V and 5 bases at J; junction bases unmatched: 4. Germline CDR1 and CDR2: ENHRY and SYGVKD. The CDR3 consists of 14 residues. In nucleotides, the CDR3 is TGTGCCATCAGTGACCGGGACAGGGAGACTGAAGCTTTCTTT. It encodes CAISDRDRETEAFF.

The genes are TRBV5-1 and TRBJ2-5; 8 positions match TRBD1. Looked up from germline, CDR1 is SGHRS and CDR2 is YFSETQ. The CDR3 sequence is 15 residues long. Losses at the gene ends were 0 bases for V and 2 bases for J; bases not matched to a gene: 3. CDR3 sequence (DNA): TGCGCCAGCAGCTTGGCCGGGGACAGGCAAGAGACCCAGTACTTC. It is translated as CASSLAGDRQETQYF.

This chain joins TRBV11-2 and TRBJ2-5; 8 bases line up with TRBD2. CDR3 length equals 13 residues. CDR1 SGHAT and CDR2 FQNNGV come from the germline V gene. Losses at the gene ends were 4 bases for V and 5 bases for J; bases not matched to a gene: 3. CDR3 nucleotides: TGTGCCAGCAGCTCGGGACTAGGGGAGACCCAGTACTTC. The encoded protein is CASSSGLGETQYF.

J is TRBJ2-3 and V is TRBV6-4, with 10 bases matching TRBD2. This CDR3 contains 15 residues. The V and J ends lost 0 bases and 4 bases, in that order; junction bases with no gene match: 1. Germline values: CDR1 MRHNA, CDR2 SNTAGT. The CDR3 DNA reads TGTGCCAGCAGTGACTCTAGCGGGGGGCCAGATACGCAGTATTTT. It specifies CASSDSSGGPDTQYF.

V and J are TRBV29-1 and TRBJ2-1; D not resolved. The CDR3 runs 14 residues. Trimming shortened V by 8 bases and J by 0 bases, and 14 bases separated the two germline ends. The V gene's germline CDR1 is SQVTM and CDR2 ANQGSEA. The CDR3 region is CSPDFYSSYNEQFF. Here the CDR3 DNA reads TGCAGCCCTGACTTCTATAGCTCCTACAATGAGCAGTTCTTC.

V is TRBV13 and J is TRBJ2-1; TRBD1 aligns across 7 bases. The germline V gene encodes CDR1 PRHDT and CDR2 FYEKMQ (reference sequence). V lost 7 bases to trimming and J lost 7 bases; unmatched junction nucleotides: 16. The CDR3 consists of 16 residues. In DNA, the CDR3 is TGTGCCAGCATCCCGCGGGCGCAGGGGGATAGTAATGAGCAGTTCTTC. Amino acids: CASIPRAQGDSNEQFF. Based on the CDR3 plus reference TRBV13 and TRBJ2-1, the full variable domain is AAGVIQSPRHLIKEKRETATLKCYPIPRHDTVYWYQQGPGQDPQFLISFYEKMQSDKGSIPDRFSAQQFSDYHSELNMSSLELGDSALYFCASIPRAQGDSNEQFFGPGTRLTVL.

The genes are TRBV19 and TRBJ1-3; TRBD1 matches 8 bases. Germline assignment: CDR1 LNHDA and CDR2 SQIVND (reference sequence). The CDR3 consists of 15 residues. V lost 8 bases to trimming and J lost 0 bases; unmatched junction nucleotides: 6. The CDR3 spells CASRPGQDSGNTIYF. CDR3 sequence (DNA): TGTGCCAGTCGTCCGGGACAGGACTCTGGAAACACCATATATTTT.

This chain connects TRBV18 to TRBJ1-1, with D possibly being TRBD1 (6 bases). Trimming shortened V by 3 bases and J by 11 bases, and 19 bases separated the two germline ends. CDR3 size: 14 residues. Germline CDR1 KGHSH, CDR2 LQKENI. CDR3 residues: CASSPPDSPLGAFF. The CDR3 DNA follows: TGTGCCAGCTCACCGCCGGACAGCCCACTGGGGGCTTTCTTT.

The genes are TRBV7-9 and TRBJ2-7, with D possibly TRBD2 on 5 matching bases. CDR1 is SEHNR, CDR2 FQNEAQ, per germline (reference sequence). Trimming stripped 1 base from V and 2 bases from J, with 9 bases between. The CDR3 length is 14 residues. CDR3: CASSLVGVAYEQYF. The CDR3 DNA reads as TGTGCCAGCAGCTTAGTCGGGGTGGCCTACGAGCAGTACTTC. The variable domain in full, completed from reference TRBV7-9 and TRBJ2-7, reads DTGVSQNPRHKITKRGQNVTFRCDPISEHNRLYWYRQTLGQGPEFLTYFQNEAQLEKSRLLSDRFSAERPKGSFSTLEIQRTEQGDSAMYLCASSLVGVAYEQYFGPGTRLTVT.

The V gene is TRBV19, the J gene TRBJ1-3; tentatively, D is TRBD1 (6 bases). Trimming shortened V by 5 bases and J by 3 bases, and 20 bases separated the two germline ends. This CDR3 comprises 17 residues. CDR1 is LNHDA and CDR2 is SQIVND in the germline V gene (reference sequence). The chain's CDR3 is CASSPTTLYRVGNTIYF. The CDR3, as DNA: TGTGCCAGTAGTCCCACCACTCTATACAGGGTTGGAAACACCATATATTTT.

V gene TRBV7-3 combines with J gene TRBJ1-1; D might be TRBD1 (5 bases). From germline, CDR1 is SGHTA and CDR2 FQGTGA. V gave up 4 bases and J gave up 3 bases, with 15 bases separating them. The CDR3 is made up of 15 amino acids. The CDR3 nucleotides read TGTGCCAGCAGCTCCGGACACCCAAAGGACACTGAAGCTTTCTTT. It is translated as CASSSGHPKDTEAFF.

V is TRBV30 and J is TRBJ2-3, with 10 nucleotides matching TRBD2. Looked up from germline, CDR1 is GTSNPN and CDR2 is SVGIG (reference sequence). CDR3 length: 17 amino acids. The V and J ends lost 2 bases and 0 bases, in that order; junction bases with no gene match: 8. This CDR3 is CAWSRAGGPSSTDTQYF. The CDR3 DNA reads as TGTGCCTGGAGTCGAGCGGGGGGGCCCAGTAGCACAGATACGCAGTATTTT.

A single count supports this clone. The genes are TRBV4-1 and TRBJ1-1; a weak D match, TRBD1 (5 bases). From germline, CDR1 is MGHRA and CDR2 YSYEKL. The germline V and J ends were trimmed by 1 base and 0 bases, with 12 bases remaining between them. CDR3 length: 16 amino acids. The CDR3 sequence is CASSQGLGTMNTEAFF. Written as DNA, the CDR3 is TGCGCCAGCAGCCAAGGGTTAGGGACTATGAACACTGAAGCTTTCTTT.

The chain has TRBV7-2 and TRBJ2-3, with D tentatively TRBD1 (6 bases). CDR3 size: 16 residues. Trimming took off 6 bases at V and 4 bases at J, with 20 bases between the two ends. Germline V lookup: CDR1 SGHTA, CDR2 FQGNSA. CDR3 coding DNA: TGTGCCAGCAGTCTTATGTTGGGGGCCCCGGCAGATACGCAGTATTTT. Its translation is CASSLMLGAPADTQYF. The full variable domain, with the rest looked up from reference TRBV7-2 and TRBJ2-3, is GAGVSQSPSNKVTEKGKDVELRCDPISGHTALYWYRQSLGQGLEFLIYFQGNSAPDKSGLPSDRFSAERTGGSVSTLTIQRTQQEDSAVYLCASSLMLGAPADTQYFGPGTRLTVL.

The V gene is TRBV6-2 or TRBV6-3, the J gene TRBJ1-4; TRBD1 matches 7 bases. Germline V CDR1 and CDR2: MNHEY, SVGEGT. The CDR3 has 14 amino acids. The J segment lost 8 bases and the V segment lost 4 bases, leaving 7 bases of the junction unmatched. The CDR3 reads CASSFGQENEKLFF. The DNA for the CDR3 is TGTGCCAGCAGTTTTGGACAGGAGAACGAAAAACTGTTTTTT.

This clone was seen more than once but under ten times. The rearrangement joins TRBV19 to TRBJ1-1; D gene uncertain. Trimming shortened V by 4 bases and J by 5 bases, and 11 bases separated the two germline ends. The germline CDR1 and CDR2 sequences are LNHDA and SQIVND (reference sequence). CDR3 size: 13 residues. The CDR3 protein is CASSTVPGTEAFF. The CDR3 DNA sequence: TGTGCCAGTAGTACGGTCCCGGGGACTGAAGCTTTCTTT.

Written as DNA, the CDR3 is TGTGCCAGCAGTTTATCTCCCTTCGGGAGGGCTGAAGGGAACACTGAAGCTTTCTTT. The encoded protein is CASSLSPFGRAEGNTEAFF. The rearrangement joins TRBV28 to TRBJ1-1; D remains unclear. The CDR3 is 19 amino acids. In germline, CDR1 is MDHEN, CDR2 SYDVKM. V was trimmed by 1 base and J by 1 base, leaving 22 bases between them.

The CDR3 sequence is CASSAWTITDTQYF. The CDR3 nucleotides are TGTGCCAGCAGCGCCTGGACTATCACAGATACGCAGTATTTT. The chain carries TRBV7-2 and TRBJ2-3, with D tentatively TRBD2 (6 bases). Per the germline V gene, CDR1 is SGHTA and CDR2 is FQGNSA. V lost 5 bases, J lost 2 bases, and 11 bases lay in between. This CDR3 region has 14 residues.

The table lists this clone with a count of one. The chain recombines TRBV7-2 with TRBJ1-6; TRBD1 matches 11 bases. The trim removed 5 bases at V and 9 bases at J, leaving 6 bases unmatched. This CDR3 has 15 amino acids. Germline V gene lookup returns CDR1 SGHTA and CDR2 FQGNSA. CDR3 sequence reads: CASSQGTGGSSPLHF. CDR3 bases: TGTGCCAGCAGCCAGGGGACAGGGGGAAGTTCACCCCTCCACTTT.

The chain recombines TRBV7-2 with TRBJ1-5, with D possibly matching TRBD1 (5 bases). CDR3 length: 18 residues. In germline, CDR1 is SGHTA, CDR2 FQGNSA. With 5 bases removed from V and 2 bases from J, the gap between germline ends came to 22 bases. This chain's CDR3 is CASSLTGGRMGGNQPQHF. The CDR3 coding sequence is TGTGCCAGCAGCCTGACCGGGGGACGCATGGGGGGCAATCAGCCCCAGCATTTT.

V is TRBV14 and J is TRBJ1-1; the match to TRBD1 covers 8 bases. CDR1 and CDR2 (germline): SGHDN, FVKESK. Germline trimming cut 1 base from V and 2 bases from J; bases unmatched to any gene: 3. The CDR3 spans 15 residues. The CDR3 loop reads CASSQGPGGNTEAFF. CDR3 nucleotide sequence: TGTGCCAGCAGCCAAGGTCCAGGGGGCAACACTGAAGCTTTCTTT.

The chain joins TRBV18 to TRBJ1-1, with TRBD1 matching over 10 bases. The germline V gene encodes CDR1 KGHSH and CDR2 LQKENI. The CDR3 sequence is 17 residues long. V was pared by 2 bases and J by 5 bases, with 11 bases of the junction left unmatched. Here the CDR3 reads CASSPILGQGVETEAFF. CDR3 sequence (DNA): TGTGCCAGCTCACCAATTCTTGGACAGGGGGTTGAGACTGAAGCTTTCTTT.

The chain uses TRBV2 and TRBJ2-4; D might be TRBD2 (6 bases). Germline CDR1 and CDR2: SNHLY and FYNNEI. The CDR3 totals 14 residues. V gave up 7 bases and J gave up 0 bases, with 10 bases separating them. DNA for the CDR3: TGTGCCAGCAATCCGGGGGTAGCCAAAAACATTCAGTACTTC. The encoded protein is CASNPGVAKNIQYF. The full variable domain, its missing parts supplied by reference TRBV2 and TRBJ2-4, is EPEVTQTPSHQVTQMGQEVILRCVPISNHLYFYWYRQILGQKVEFLVSFYNNEISEKSEIFDDQFSVERPDGSNFTLKIRSTKLEDSAMYFCASNPGVAKNIQYFGAGTRLSVL.

V is TRBV12-5 and J is TRBJ2-1; D is undetermined. This CDR3 is built from 10 residues. The V gene lost 4 bases and the J gene lost 7 bases, with 2 bases spanning the gap. Germline-derived CDR1 and CDR2 are LGHNT and FRNRAP. The CDR3 loop reads CASGSNEQFF. In nucleotides, the CDR3 is TGTGCTAGTGGTTCAAATGAGCAGTTCTTC.